Shown below are 10 T cell receptor beta chains from a single sample sequenced in a study of blood T cell repertoires in COVID-19. The repertoire was sequenced with immunoSEQ multiplex PCR; TCRdb's copy has only in-frame clones and lacks some. The sample records about 150,000 clones, about four fifths being singletons. The sequenced sample was PBMCs or T cells enriched from blood (not recorded which). The receptors here all came from a man aged 45 to 65 who had recovered from COVID-19.

The CDR3, as DNA: TGTGCCAGCACTAGGGGAGGGACCACAGATACGCAGTATTTT. This encodes CASTRGGTTDTQYF. The chain combines TRBV7-2 with TRBJ2-3; 7 bases fit TRBD2. Germline CDR1 SGHTA, CDR2 FQGNSA. The CDR3 consists of 14 residues. The trim removed 7 bases at V and 2 bases at J, leaving 6 bases unmatched.

The chain links TRBV7-2 to TRBJ2-2; TRBD2 matches 14 bases. Unmatched junction bases numbered 8, after V lost 8 bases and J lost 6 bases. This CDR3 has 16 amino acids. The V gene's germline CDR1 is SGHTA and CDR2 FQGNSA. The CDR3 spells CASRLLTSGGAGELFF. The CDR3 region has the DNA TGTGCCAGCCGACTACTGACTAGCGGGGGGGCCGGGGAGCTGTTTTTT.

The chain joins TRBV30 to TRBJ1-6; D not certain. The CDR3 runs to 15 residues. Between the trimmed V and J ends, which lost 4 bases and 6 bases, there was a span of 16 bases. The germline V gene encodes CDR1 GTSNPN and CDR2 SVGIG (reference sequence). The chain's CDR3 is CAWKTAVSANSPLHF. The CDR3 coding sequence is TGTGCCTGGAAAACAGCGGTTTCCGCTAATTCACCCCTCCACTTT.

The chain is built from TRBV7-2 and TRBJ2-1, with TRBD2 matching over 10 bases. Germline V gives CDR1 SGHTA, CDR2 FQGNSA. This CDR3 has 15 amino acids. After removal of 3 bases from V and 6 bases from J, the junction contained 5 bases not matched to a gene. The CDR3 DNA reads TGTGCCAGCAGCTTCCCTAGCGGGGGTATCAATGAGCAGTTCTTC. It encodes CASSFPSGGINEQFF.

This clone was detected only a few times. The J gene is TRBJ2-3, the V gene TRBV5-4; perhaps TRBD2 as D (6 bases). Germline V gives CDR1 SGHNT, CDR2 YYREEE (reference sequence). The CDR3 loop spans 14 amino acids. The V gene lost 4 bases and the J gene lost 6 bases, with 15 bases spanning the gap. The CDR3 loop reads CASSGTPYSDTQYF. CDR3 coding DNA: TGTGCCAGCAGCGGGACTCCCTATTCGGATACGCAGTATTTT.

V gene TRBV12-3 or TRBV12-4 combines with J gene TRBJ2-1, with TRBD1 matching over 8 bases. The CDR3 sequence is 12 residues long. With V trimmed by 4 bases and J by 8 bases, 1 base remained unmatched. CDR3 residues: CASSSGGDEQFF. The CDR3 nucleotides are TGTGCCAGCAGTTCAGGGGGCGATGAGCAGTTCTTC.

This rearrangement joins TRBV9 to TRBJ1-6; D gene uncertain. V gave up 4 bases and J gave up 8 bases, with 13 bases separating them. Germline assignment: CDR1 SGDLS and CDR2 YYNGEE. The CDR3 has 14 residues. CDR3 in amino acids: CASSPPYPDSPLHF. The CDR3 DNA reads TGTGCCAGCAGCCCGCCGTATCCGGATTCACCCCTCCACTTT.

The chain employs TRBV28 and TRBJ1-5, with D possibly being TRBD1 (6 bases). CDR1 is MDHEN, CDR2 SYDVKM, per germline. The CDR3 loop spans 14 amino acids. Trimming stripped 2 bases from V and 6 bases from J, with 11 bases between. The CDR3 DNA is TGTGCCAGCAGTTTAAGCGGGGGGCCTCAGCCCCAGCATTTT. Translation gives CASSLSGGPQPQHF.

J is TRBJ2-1 and V is TRBV11-1; D remains unclear. Germline V gives CDR1 SGHAT, CDR2 FQDESV (reference sequence). The CDR3 spans 15 residues. With 0 bases removed from V and 0 bases from J, the gap between germline ends came to 6 bases. CDR3 DNA sequence: TGTGCCAGCAGCTTAGCTCCTAGCTCCTACAATGAGCAGTTCTTC. This gives the protein CASSLAPSSYNEQFF.

The rearrangement joins TRBV4-2 to TRBJ2-3, with D possibly TRBD2 on 7 matching bases. V dropped 1 base and J dropped 0 bases, with 20 bases sitting between them. The CDR3 is 19 residues long. Germline V gene lookup returns CDR1 LGHNA and CDR2 YNFKEQ. The CDR3 sequence: CASSQAPEAGALSTDTQYF. As DNA, the CDR3 is TGTGCCAGCAGCCAAGCCCCGGAGGCGGGGGCCCTTAGCACAGATACGCAGTATTTT.